This T cell receptor beta chain was documented in a study of T cell changes during pregnancy in multiple sclerosis. The data were produced by immunoSEQ multiplex PCR, yet TCRdb's version contains in-frame clones alone and is incomplete. Found here are approximately 64,000 clones, around 91% of them singletons; the top ten hold less than 2.5%. Sample: peripheral blood, taken in the second trimester of pregnancy. The receptor's source is a female donor in good health, enrolled as a control in a pregnancy study.

Here the CDR3 reads CASSVSAYEQYF. CDR3 coding DNA: TGTGCCAGCAGCGTCAGTGCCTACGAGCAGTACTTC. The genes are TRBV6-1 and TRBJ2-7; no clear D. Looked up from germline, CDR1 is MNHNS and CDR2 is SASEGT. The CDR3 spans 12 residues. The V end was cut by 6 bases, the J end by 2 bases, with 8 bases between.